Below, 32 T cell receptor beta chains from the same sample are listed, as sequenced in a study of blood T cells in healthy people across ages. For the second PCR, which ran for roughly 7 to 11 cycles, a sample-barcoded 5' primer and a J-beta primer mix were used. TCRdb used MiXCR to reprocess the 5' RACE reads, holding one entry per CDR3 protein. Among around 1,700,000 distinct CDR3 sequences listed, 28% were seen once. Specimen: blood. The receptors here all came from a woman in her twenties or thirties in good health.

This clonotype was seen ten or more times. This chain joins TRBV11-2 and TRBJ2-6; perhaps TRBD2 as D (5 bases). Germline-derived CDR1 and CDR2 are SGHAT and FQNNGV. This CDR3 region has 14 residues. V was shortened by 3 bases and J by 4 bases, with 7 bases between the two germline ends. CDR3 sequence reads: CASSFTRGANVLTF. CDR3 DNA: TGTGCCAGCAGCTTTACTAGGGGGGCCAACGTCCTGACTTTC.

This chain uses TRBV5-5 with TRBJ2-3; 8 nucleotides match TRBD2. Germline lookup yields CDR1 SGHKS and CDR2 YYEKEE (reference sequence). The CDR3 length is 20 residues. Trimming at V came to 4 bases and at J to 2 bases, leaving 21 bases not matched to a gene. CDR3 sequence: CASSKAGDGGIRLHTDTQYF. CDR3 in DNA: TGTGCCAGCAGCAAAGCGGGAGACGGTGGGATACGTCTCCACACAGATACGCAGTATTTT.

With respect to this clonotype: One junction end disagrees with the germline gene, perhaps due to a read error. This rearrangement joins TRBV28 to TRBJ2-1; 7 bases agree with TRBD2. This CDR3 is built from 17 residues. In germline, CDR1 is MDHEN, CDR2 SYDVKM. CDR3 region: CTSSLSIGLGSWETQFF. The CDR3 DNA is TGTACCAGCAGTTTGAGTATCGGACTAGGATCATGGGAGACCCAGTTCTTC.

The rearrangement joins TRBV7-9 to TRBJ2-4; 9 bases line up with TRBD1. Germline V gives CDR1 SEHNR, CDR2 FQNEAQ (reference sequence). The CDR3 is 20 residues long. V lost 2 bases to trimming and J lost 0 bases; unmatched junction nucleotides: 14. The CDR3 protein is CASSLPQGAISGLAKNIQYF. For the CDR3, the DNA is TGTGCCAGCAGCTTACCACAGGGGGCCATATCGGGGCTAGCCAAAAACATTCAGTACTTC.

On this clonotype itself: One end of the junction does not line up with germline, which may come from a read error. The chain uses TRBV6-5 and TRBJ1-6; 9 bases are shared with TRBD1. This CDR3 has 15 amino acids. Germline CDR1 is MNHEY and CDR2 is SVGAGI. The CDR3 nucleotides read TGTGCCAGCAGTGAAACCGGGACAGGGTATTCACCCCGCCACTTT. It is translated as CASSETGTGYSPRHF.

The chain employs TRBV6-1 and TRBJ2-1, with 7 positions matching TRBD1. The V and J ends lost 4 bases and 6 bases, in that order; junction bases with no gene match: 12. The CDR3 has 16 amino acids. Germline loops: CDR1 MNHNS, CDR2 SASEGT. For the CDR3, the DNA is TGTGCCAGCAGTGGATACAACAGGGGAAGAAGCAATGAGCAGTTCTTC. This codes for CASSGYNRGRSNEQFF.

The chain uses TRBV7-2 and TRBJ2-5; 9 bases line up with TRBD1. CDR3 length equals 19 residues. Germline CDR1 is SGHTA and CDR2 is FQGNSA. The V and J ends lost 4 bases and 4 bases, in that order; junction bases with no gene match: 19. CDR3 nucleotides: TGTGCCAGCAGCTCCCTAAACGGGGGACGACAGGGGGGGAGAGAGACCCAGTACTTC. Translating it yields CASSSLNGGRQGGRETQYF.

Points on this clonotype: The limits of the CDR3 on the DNA are not certain, so only TCRdb's listed CDR3 is given. The gene calls are TRBV28 and TRBJ1-1; the D segment call TRBD1 is taken from the table without a DNA check. Germline V gene data show CDR1 as MDHEN and CDR2 as SYDVKM. Termini included, the CDR3 measures 21 amino acids. The CDR3: CASTTGLKNIQYFGPGTEAFF.

The chain employs TRBV7-9 and TRBJ1-2, with D unresolved. Trimming stripped 10 bases from V and 5 bases from J, with 17 bases between. Germline CDR1 and CDR2: SEHNR and FQNEAQ (reference sequence). The CDR3 is 13 residues long. CDR3 amino acids: CAIPSWAGYGYTF. The CDR3 DNA sequence: TGTGCCATCCCCTCCTGGGCTGGGTATGGCTACACCTTC.

This clonotype was found a few times. This chain connects TRBV9 to TRBJ2-7; weak D call: TRBD2 (6 bases). Germline loops: CDR1 SGDLS, CDR2 YYNGEE. The CDR3 runs 15 residues. Trimming took off 5 bases at V and 5 bases at J, with 20 bases between the two ends. CDR3 residues: CASSSEGTPLNEQYF. Written as DNA, the CDR3 is TGTGCCAGCAGTTCGGAAGGGACTCCGCTCAACGAGCAGTACTTC.

The table lists this clonotype with a few counts. This chain uses TRBV5-1 with TRBJ2-3, with D perhaps given as TRBD1 or TRBD2 (5 bases each). The CDR3 contains 14 residues. CDR1 SGHRS and CDR2 YFSETQ come from the germline V gene. V was clipped by 4 bases and J by 6 bases, with 15 bases between them. The CDR3 loop reads CASSASGTSDTQYF. For the CDR3, the DNA is TGCGCCAGCAGCGCTTCCGGGACCAGTGATACGCAGTATTTT.

In its sample, this clonotype was seen a few times. The chain links TRBV6-2 or TRBV6-3 to TRBJ2-5; no clear D gene. The J call may be in error: the DNA end matches TRBJ2-7 better. Germline lookup yields CDR1 MNHEY and CDR2 SVGEGT. The CDR3 contains 14 residues. CDR3 nucleotides: TGTGCCAGCAGTTCCCATGGGCCAGCCTACGAGCAGTACTTC. Translating it yields CASSSHGPAYEQYF.

With regard to this clonotype: The junction does not match germline at one end; this may be a read error. The chain has TRBV5-5 and TRBJ2-7; tentatively, D is TRBD1 or TRBD2 (5 bases each). This CDR3 region has 14 residues. Germline values: CDR1 SGHKS, CDR2 YYEKEE (reference sequence). This CDR3 is CASSPPRGSYGQYF. The CDR3, as DNA: TGTGCCAGCAGCCCCCCACGGGGCTCCTACGGGCAGTACTTC.

This clonotype was observed a handful of times. The CDR3 loop reads CASSGSGGAGGEQFF. The CDR3 region has the DNA TGTGCCAGCAGCGGTAGCGGGGGGGCCGGTGGTGAGCAGTTCTTC. This chain uses TRBV9 with TRBJ2-1; 11 bases agree with TRBD2. CDR1 SGDLS and CDR2 YYNGEE come from the germline V gene. The CDR3 spans 15 residues. Unmatched junction bases numbered 8, after V lost 3 bases and J lost 9 bases.

This clonotype occurred many times. The V and J genes are TRBV29-1 and TRBJ1-2; D uncertain. The germline gives CDR1 SQVTM, CDR2 ANQGSEA. The CDR3 runs 11 residues. V was trimmed by 4 bases and J by 8 bases, leaving 11 bases between them. Here the CDR3 DNA reads TGCAGCGTTGCAGTAGGAGGAGGCTACACCTTC. It encodes CSVAVGGGYTF.

This clonotype was seen a handful of times. This may be a read error, as it is one base from a much larger clone. The rearrangement uses TRBV5-6 and TRBJ2-6; the D call may be TRBD1 or TRBD2 (5 bases each). CDR3 length: 14 amino acids. Germline V gene sequence: CDR1 SGHDT, CDR2 YYEEEE. The CDR3 sequence is CASSQGYGANVPTF. The CDR3 DNA follows: TGTGCCAGCAGCCAAGGGTACGGGGCCAACGTCCCGACTTTC. Combining the CDR3 with reference TRBV5-6 and TRBJ2-6 gives the whole variable domain DAGVTQSPTHLIKTRGQQVTLRCSPKSGHDTVSWYQQALGQGPQFIFQYYEEEERQRGNFPDRFSGHQFPNYSSELNVNALLLGDSALYLCASSQGYGANVPTFGAGSRLTVL.

This clonotype was seen many times. The V call is TRBV29-1, the J call TRBJ2-3, with 7 nucleotides matching TRBD2. The V and J ends lost 8 bases and 0 bases, in that order; junction bases with no gene match: 5. Germline V gives CDR1 SQVTM, CDR2 ANQGSEA. The CDR3 covers 13 residues. This chain's CDR3 is CSSTGGSTDTQYF. The DNA for the CDR3 is TGCAGCAGTACGGGGGGAAGCACAGATACGCAGTATTTT.

This clonotype was counted ten times or more. The chain employs TRBV6-5 and TRBJ2-1, with D possibly matching TRBD2 (6 bases). Germline values: CDR1 MNHEY, CDR2 SVGAGI. The ends were cut back, 3 bases at V and 0 bases at J, with 9 bases in the middle. The CDR3 has 15 amino acids. CDR3 DNA: TGTGCCAGCAGTTATGACGGGAGCTCCTACAATGAGCAGTTCTTC. Its protein is CASSYDGSSYNEQFF.

This clonotype was seen repeatedly, ten times or more. The chain uses TRBV12-3 or TRBV12-4 and TRBJ2-7; 8 bases fit TRBD1. This CDR3 spans 15 amino acids. Losses at the gene ends were 2 bases for V and 2 bases for J; bases not matched to a gene: 5. For the CDR3, the DNA is TGTGCCAGCAGTTTACGGACAGGGCAGCCCTACGAGCAGTACTTC. Its protein is CASSLRTGQPYEQYF.

The CDR3 spells CASSLGRGDYEQYF. In DNA form, the CDR3 reads TGTGCCAGCAGCTTAGGCAGGGGAGACTACGAGCAGTACTTC. The chain is built from TRBV5-4 and TRBJ2-7; perhaps TRBD1 as D (6 bases). V was shortened by 2 bases and J by 3 bases, with 12 bases between the two germline ends. The V gene's germline CDR1 is SGHNT and CDR2 YYREEE (reference sequence). This CDR3 spans 14 amino acids.

This clonotype was seen a few times. The rearrangement uses TRBV5-1 and TRBJ1-1, with D maybe TRBD1 (5 bases). The CDR3 spans 16 residues. V was cut by 0 bases and J by 3 bases, with 15 bases left in between. CDR1 and CDR2 from the germline V gene are SGHRS and YFSETQ. The CDR3 sequence is CASSLDFGAMDTEAFF. The CDR3 nucleotides read TGCGCCAGCAGCTTGGATTTCGGGGCAATGGACACTGAAGCTTTCTTT. Drawing the rest from reference TRBV5-1 and TRBJ1-1, the complete variable domain is KAGVTQTPRYLIKTRGQQVTLSCSPISGHRSVSWYQQTPGQGLQFLFEYFSETQRNKGNFPGRFSGRQFSNSRSEMNVSTLELGDSALYLCASSLDFGAMDTEAFFGQGTRLTVV.

The chain combines TRBV12-3 or TRBV12-4 with TRBJ2-1, with D possibly being TRBD1 or TRBD2 (5 bases each). The CDR3 spans 17 residues. V dropped 6 bases and J dropped 4 bases, with 22 bases sitting between them. The CDR3 DNA reads TGTGCCAGCAGCCCACAACCGGGACCCCGAATTTACAATGAGCAGTTCTTC. Protein: CASSPQPGPRIYNEQFF.

The rearrangement joins TRBV20-1 to TRBJ2-1, with TRBD1 identical over 10 bases. Unmatched junction bases numbered 6, after V lost 1 base and J lost 6 bases. The CDR3 totals 15 residues. Germline CDR1 is DFQATT and CDR2 is SNEGSKA (reference sequence). CDR3 amino acids: CSARGDRGSGNEQFF. CDR3 nucleotide sequence: TGCAGTGCTAGAGGGGACAGGGGAAGTGGCAATGAGCAGTTCTTC.

The gene calls are TRBV7-2 and TRBJ2-7; D remains unclear. Between the trimmed V and J ends, which lost 5 bases and 0 bases, there was a span of 11 bases. Germline loops: CDR1 SGHTA, CDR2 FQGNSA. The CDR3 runs 14 residues. Here the CDR3 DNA reads TGTGCCAGCAGCCCGGACCCAATCTCCTACGAGCAGTACTTC. Its protein is CASSPDPISYEQYF.

Only a few counts were recorded for this clonotype. The J gene is TRBJ2-2, the V gene TRBV28; 10 nucleotides align to TRBD2. Trimming at V came to 3 bases and at J to 4 bases, leaving 2 bases not matched to a gene. The CDR3 covers 15 residues. Germline V gene sequence: CDR1 MDHEN, CDR2 SYDVKM. The CDR3 DNA follows: TGTGCCAGCAGTTTGCGGACTAGCGGCACCGGGGAGCTGTTTTTT. Protein: CASSLRTSGTGELFF.

J is TRBJ2-5 and V is TRBV2; D possibly matches TRBD1 or TRBD2 (5 bases each). Germline V gene sequence: CDR1 SNHLY, CDR2 FYNNEI. The CDR3 is 14 residues long. V lost 4 bases, J lost 3 bases, and 12 bases lay in between. For the CDR3, the DNA is TGTGCCAGCAGTGGCCGGGACGGGAAAGAGACCCAGTACTTC. Translation gives CASSGRDGKETQYF. Looking up the rest from reference TRBV2 and TRBJ2-5 gives the full variable domain: EPEVTQTPSHQVTQMGQEVILRCVPISNHLYFYWYRQILGQKVEFLVSFYNNEISEKSEIFDDQFSVERPDGSNFTLKIRSTKLEDSAMYFCASSGRDGKETQYFGPGTRLLVL.

At least ten counts were recorded for this clonotype. The rearrangement joins TRBV20-1 to TRBJ2-1, with D hard to call. CDR1 DFQATT and CDR2 SNEGSKA come from the germline V gene (reference sequence). The CDR3 consists of 11 residues. The CDR3 sequence: CSAVAVDEQFF. In DNA, the CDR3 is TGCTCTGCGGTGGCGGTCGATGAGCAGTTCTTC.

In its sample, this clonotype was seen a few times. This rearrangement joins TRBV5-8 to TRBJ2-1; D is unresolved. Trimming took off 0 bases at V and 4 bases at J, with 11 bases between the two ends. The CDR3 contains 15 residues. Germline CDR1 is SGHTS and CDR2 is YDEGEE. CDR3 nucleotide sequence: TGTGCCAGCAGCTTGGTCAATCCTCCATACAATGAGCAGTTCTTC. Protein: CASSLVNPPYNEQFF.

The V gene is TRBV7-9, the J gene TRBJ2-3, with a tentative D call TRBD2 (6 bases). The CDR3 is made up of 14 amino acids. V lost 6 bases, J lost 5 bases, and 15 bases lay in between. The germline V gene encodes CDR1 SEHNR and CDR2 FQNEAQ (reference sequence). CDR3 sequence reads: CASRPLQGGDTQYF. The DNA for the CDR3 is TGTGCCAGCAGGCCCCTCCAGGGAGGAGATACGCAGTATTTT.

Concerning this clonotype: Being one base from a much bigger clone, this may be a read error. V is TRBV29-1 and J is TRBJ2-1; TRBD1 or TRBD2 may be the D gene (6 bases each). Germline V lookup: CDR1 SQVTM, CDR2 ANQGSEA. This CDR3 has 12 amino acids. Trimming cost V 6 bases and J 8 bases, with 14 bases left between them. The CDR3 region is CSVGTDRYEQFF. The CDR3 nucleotides read TGCAGCGTCGGGACTGACAGGTATGAGCAGTTCTTC.

The chain employs TRBV4-2 and TRBJ2-5; 11 bases align to TRBD1. The J call is doubtful: the DNA matches TRBJ2-7 better. CDR3 length equals 16 residues. Germline V gene sequence: CDR1 LGHNA, CDR2 YNFKEQ. CDR3 bases: TGTGCCAGCAGCCGATTAACCGGACAGGGGGCAGCCGAGCAGTACTTC. Protein sequence: CASSRLTGQGAAEQYF.

The chain recombines TRBV29-1 with TRBJ1-1; no definite D call. CDR3 length equals 11 residues. Germline loops: CDR1 SQVTM, CDR2 ANQGSEA. The V end was cut by 8 bases, the J end by 4 bases, with 11 bases between. The CDR3 is CSTRALTEAFF. In DNA, the CDR3 is TGCAGCACGCGGGCGCTCACTGAAGCTTTCTTT.